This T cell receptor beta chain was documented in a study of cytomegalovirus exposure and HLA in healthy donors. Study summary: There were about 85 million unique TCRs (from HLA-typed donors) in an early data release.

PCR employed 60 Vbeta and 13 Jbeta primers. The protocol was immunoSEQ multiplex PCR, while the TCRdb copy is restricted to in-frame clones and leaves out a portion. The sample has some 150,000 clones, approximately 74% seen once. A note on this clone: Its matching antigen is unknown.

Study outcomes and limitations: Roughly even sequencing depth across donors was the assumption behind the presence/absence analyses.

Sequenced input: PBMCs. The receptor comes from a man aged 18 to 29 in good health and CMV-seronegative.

CDR3: CAISVSGRGHEQYF. In DNA form, the CDR3 reads TGTGCCATCAGTGTTTCGGGTCGCGGCCACGAGCAGTACTTC. The V and J genes are TRBV10-3 and TRBJ2-7; D gene uncertain. Trimming stripped 4 bases from V and 5 bases from J, with 15 bases between. This CDR3 comprises 14 residues. In germline, CDR1 is ENHRY, CDR2 SYGVKD.